The rows below give T cell receptor beta chains drawn from one sample of a study of identifying expanded T cells in peripheral blood. Repertoires were generated with immunoSEQ multiplex PCR, while TCRdb's copy carries only in-frame clones and drops some. The data contain about 82,000 clones, 70% to 90% of them singletons. Specimen: blood. The receptors were sampled from a person aged 18 to 75 in good health. CDR3s include the opening cysteine and the closing phenylalanine or tryptophan. D genes are given only for firm matches. Some rows have no size entry. The others give once, few or many, or a class for an expanded clone.

d_call clone_size j_call v_call cdr3_aa cdr3_nt
- - TRBJ1-2 TRBV2 CASSESLPRKMYGYTF TGTGCCAGCAGTGAATCGCTGCCCCGAAAGATGTATGGCTACACCTTC
- - TRBJ2-4 TRBV4-1 CASSQPLAKNIQYF TGCGCCAGCAGCCAACCCTTAGCCAAAAACATTCAGTACTTC
- - TRBJ2-2 TRBV6-1 CASSVSVDTGELFF TGTGCCAGCAGTGTTAGCGTAGACACCGGGGAGCTGTTTTTT
TRBD1 medium-sized TRBJ1-1 TRBV7-9 CASRGDRGRILATEAFF TGTGCCAGCAGGGGGGACAGGGGGCGGATCCTGGCGACTGAAGCTTTCTTT
- once TRBJ1-2 TRBV5-6 CASSYGKGSRNYGYTF TGTGCCAGCAGTTATGGCAAGGGCAGTCGAAACTATGGCTACACCTTC
- - TRBJ2-5 TRBV10-3 CAISGPSQETQYF TGTGCCATCAGTGGTCCTTCTCAAGAGACCCAGTACTTC
TRBD2 - TRBJ2-7 TRBV6-5 CASSRTTSGSYEQYF TGTGCCAGCAGTCGGACTACTAGCGGATCCTACGAGCAGTACTTC
- - TRBJ2-3 TRBV30 CAWSVAAGSTDTQYF TGTGCCTGGAGTGTGGCGGCAGGGAGCACAGATACGCAGTATTTT
- - TRBJ1-4 TRBV5-1 CASSSRADEKLFF TGCGCCAGCAGCTCGAGGGCAGATGAAAAACTGTTTTTT
- - TRBJ2-2 TRBV12-5 CASGLVGGVDGELFF TGTGCTAGTGGTTTGGTTGGAGGGGTAGACGGGGAGCTGTTTTTT
- - TRBJ1-1 TRBV18 CASSPLQGEQAFF TGTGCCAGCTCACCACTACAGGGAGAACAAGCTTTCTTT
- - TRBJ1-5 TRBV7-9 CASSPDEPLGQPQHF TGTGCCAGCAGCCCCGACGAGCCCCTAGGCCAGCCCCAGCATTTT
TRBD1 - TRBJ1-3 TRBV10-2 CASRGQSPGNTIYF TGCGCCAGCCGGGGACAGTCACCTGGAAACACCATATATTTT
- - TRBJ1-4 TRBV14 CASRRSGAGNEKLFF TGTGCCAGCAGACGATCCGGGGCCGGTAATGAAAAACTGTTTTTT
- - TRBJ1-2 TRBV5-4 CASSLVGLDNYGYTF TGTGCCAGCAGCTTGGTGGGTCTGGATAACTATGGCTACACCTTC
TRBD1 - TRBJ1-2 TRBV27 CASSLSPQGPYGYTF TGTGCCAGCAGTTTATCTCCACAGGGGCCCTATGGCTACACCTTC
TRBD2 once TRBJ2-1 TRBV5-1 CASSPTTSGPLHEQFF TGCGCCAGCAGCCCCACGACTAGCGGGCCCCTTCATGAGCAGTTCTTC
- - TRBJ1-5 TRBV29-1 CSVGTGTNQPQHF TGCAGCGTCGGAACAGGGACTAATCAGCCCCAGCATTTT
- - TRBJ2-7 TRBV5-1 CASSFWATYEQYF TGCGCCAGCAGCTTCTGGGCCACCTACGAGCAGTACTTC
- - TRBJ2-7 TRBV27 CASIGLRDPLEQYF TGTGCCAGCATCGGATTGAGGGACCCTCTCGAGCAGTACTTC
- - TRBJ2-1 TRBV29-1 CSSTTQEGGEQFF TGCAGCTCAACTACCCAGGAAGGCGGGGAGCAGTTCTTC
- once TRBJ2-7 TRBV15 CATAAGRMTYEQYF TGTGCCACCGCAGCTGGACGGATGACCTACGAGCAGTACTTC
- - TRBJ2-7 TRBV5-1 CASSWQGSYEQYF TGCGCCAGCAGCTGGCAGGGGTCCTACGAGCAGTACTTC
- - TRBJ1-5 TRBV6-5 CASSYSGGPDQPQHF TGTGCCAGCAGTTACTCCGGGGGACCGGATCAGCCCCAGCATTTT
TRBD1 - TRBJ1-1 TRBV5-1 CASSTDRANTEAFF TGCGCCAGCAGCACGGACAGGGCTAACACTGAAGCTTTCTTT
- - TRBJ2-7 TRBV4-1 CASSQAPYEQYF TGCGCCAGCAGCCAAGCTCCCTACGAGCAGTACTTC
- few TRBJ1-1 TRBV30 CAWSVYPAYRGPGHGIKAFF TGTGCCTGGAGTGTATACCCGGCCTACCGAGGACCCGGGCACGGGATAAAGGCTTTCTTT
- once TRBJ1-3 TRBV7-8 CASSFTPNTIYF TGTGCCAGCAGCTTCACCCCTAACACCATATATTTT
- - TRBJ2-2 TRBV27 CASSLRGAANTGELFF TGTGCCAGCAGTTTAAGGGGCGCAGCGAACACCGGGGAGCTGTTTTTT
TRBD1 - TRBJ2-7 TRBV5-1 CASSLALGEGQGEQYF TGCGCCAGCAGCTTGGCCCTCGGCGAAGGACAGGGGGAGCAGTACTTC
TRBD2 few TRBJ2-1 TRBV7-9 CASTDSSGNNEQFF TGTGCCAGCACCGACTCTAGCGGAAACAATGAGCAGTTCTTC
- - TRBJ1-1 TRBV19 CASSFTRQNTEAFF TGTGCCAGTAGTTTCACCCGACAGAACACTGAAGCTTTCTTT
TRBD1 - TRBJ1-4 TRBV4-2 CASSPRTGEEKLFF TGTGCCAGCAGCCCCCGGACAGGGGAGGAAAAACTGTTTTTT
TRBD1 - TRBJ1-2 TRBV11-2 CASSRTTMAGGIRNDGYTF TGTGCCAGCAGTAGGACGACCATGGCAGGGGGAATCCGAAACGATGGCTACACCTTC
TRBD2 once TRBJ2-1 TRBV9 CASSEPGLAGGPQVGEQFF TGTGCCAGCAGCGAACCGGGACTAGCGGGGGGGCCTCAGGTAGGTGAGCAGTTCTTC
- - TRBJ1-2 TRBV9 CASSLFVGTGYTF TGTGCCAGCAGCTTATTCGTGGGGACTGGCTACACCTTC
- - TRBJ1-6 TRBV5-1 CASSLGGRSPLHF TGCGCCAGCAGCTTGGGGGGACGGTCACCCCTCCACTTT
- - TRBJ2-3 TRBV9 CASSGGRGYADTQYF TGTGCCAGCAGCGGGGGCAGGGGATATGCAGATACGCAGTATTTT
TRBD2 - TRBJ2-5 TRBV4-1 CASSQDQASGGRETQYF TGCGCCAGCAGCCAAGATCAGGCTAGCGGGGGTCGGGAGACCCAGTACTTC
- - TRBJ2-1 TRBV11-3 CASSLGQTSYNEQFF TGTGCCAGCAGCCTTGGACAGACGTCCTACAATGAGCAGTTCTTC
- - TRBJ1-6 TRBV5-1 CASSLESVGAYSNSPLHF TGCGCCAGCAGCTTGGAATCCGTTGGGGCTTATAGCAATTCACCCCTCCACTTT